This entry lists 21 T cell receptor beta chains sequenced from one sample in a study of OX40 agonist ivuxolimab in advanced cancers. Profiling relied on immunoSEQ multiplex PCR, and the TCRdb table lists in-frame clones only, not all of them. The sample has around 99,000 clones, 75% to 95% seen once. The source material was CD4+ or CD8+ T cells sorted from blood, sampled in a trial of the OX40 agonist ivuxolimab. These receptors all stem from an adult with an advanced solid tumor such as melanoma, head and neck, liver or kidney cancer.

This chain joins TRBV7-3 and TRBJ2-1, with D perhaps TRBD2 (5 bases). V was shortened by 6 bases and J by 9 bases, with 21 bases between the two germline ends. Per the germline V gene, CDR1 is SGHTA and CDR2 is FQGTGA. The CDR3 covers 15 residues. CDR3 sequence (DNA): TGTGCCAGCAGGAACAAGACGACCGGGGTTTCTGAGCAGTTCTTC. This sequence encodes CASRNKTTGVSEQFF.

The CDR3 here is CASSSERPLETQYF. In nucleotides, the CDR3 is TGCGCCAGCAGCTCAGAAAGGCCGTTGGAGACCCAGTACTTC. This chain links TRBV5-1 with TRBJ2-5, with D hard to call. The CDR3 sequence is 14 residues long. Trimming took 3 bases from V and 5 from J, leaving 14 bases between them. Germline V CDR1 and CDR2: SGHRS, YFSETQ.

This clone was recorded once. The chain links TRBV28 to TRBJ2-2, with D unresolved. Trimming took off 6 bases at V and 3 bases at J, with 8 bases between the two ends. This CDR3 is built from 13 residues. Germline V CDR1 and CDR2: MDHEN, SYDVKM. CDR3 nucleotides: TGTGCCAGCAGCCGCGGTGACACCGGGGAGCTGTTTTTT. It encodes CASSRGDTGELFF.

V gene TRBV11-3 combines with J gene TRBJ2-5; D gene unclear. Trimming took off 4 bases at V and 5 bases at J, with 17 bases between the two ends. The CDR3 contains 15 residues. Germline V CDR1 and CDR2: SGHNT, YENEEA. The CDR3 loop is CASSSPARVGETQYF. The CDR3 region has the DNA TGTGCCAGCAGCTCCCCTGCTAGGGTCGGGGAGACCCAGTACTTC.

The gene calls are TRBV7-9 and TRBJ2-3; D not resolved. V lost 1 base to trimming and J lost 5 bases, with 10 bases between them. This CDR3 region has 14 residues. CDR1 is SEHNR, CDR2 FQNEAQ, per germline (reference sequence). CDR3 bases: TGTGCCAGCAGCTTAGGCACCAACATAGATACGCAGTATTTT. It yields the protein CASSLGTNIDTQYF.

The rearrangement joins TRBV27 to TRBJ2-7, with 7 bases lining up with TRBD2. V gave up 2 bases and J gave up 4 bases; unmatched junction bases: 5. This CDR3 region has 14 residues. Germline CDR1 MNHEY, CDR2 SMNVEV (reference sequence). The CDR3 sequence is CASSLGGGRYEQYF. CDR3 in DNA: TGTGCCAGCAGTTTAGGGGGAGGGAGGTACGAGCAGTACTTC.

The chain has TRBV11-3 and TRBJ2-2; D is uncertain. CDR3 length: 14 residues. The V end lost 5 bases, the J end lost 3 bases, and 10 bases lay between the germline ends. Germline values: CDR1 SGHNT, CDR2 YENEEA. In DNA, the CDR3 is TGTGCCAGCAGCGGCCGACCTGACACCGGGGAGCTGTTTTTT. Residues: CASSGRPDTGELFF.

The chain employs TRBV2 and TRBJ1-4, with D unresolved. Per the germline V gene, CDR1 is SNHLY and CDR2 is FYNNEI. This CDR3 contains 16 residues. V was clipped by 7 bases and J by 0 bases, with 15 bases between them. The CDR3 region is CASTRVGQPTNEKLFF. DNA of the CDR3: TGTGCCAGCACTCGGGTTGGGCAGCCAACTAATGAAAAACTGTTTTTT.

This rearrangement joins TRBV5-6 to TRBJ1-5, with 9 positions matching TRBD1. The germline V gene has CDR1 SGHDT and CDR2 YYEEEE. With 4 bases clipped from V and 7 bases from J, the junction kept 9 bases outside the gene matches. This CDR3 contains 15 residues. CDR3 amino acids: CASSALQGAGQPQHF. The CDR3 DNA is TGTGCCAGCAGCGCCCTACAGGGGGCCGGGCAGCCCCAGCATTTT.

V is TRBV4-1 and J is TRBJ1-1; no clear D gene. The CDR3 extends over 13 amino acids. Germline CDR1 and CDR2: MGHRA and YSYEKL. V shed 1 base and J shed 0 bases, with 3 bases lying between them. CDR3 DNA: TGCGCCAGCAGCCAAGGTATGAACACTGAAGCTTTCTTT. It is translated as CASSQGMNTEAFF.

The chain has TRBV28 and TRBJ2-2; TRBD2 agrees at 7 bases. V lost 8 bases to trimming and J lost 4 bases; unmatched junction nucleotides: 10. The length of the CDR3 is 15 residues. Germline CDR1 reads MDHEN; CDR2 reads SYDVKM. CDR3 amino acids: CASRSDTSVTGELFF. CDR3 DNA: TGTGCCAGCCGTTCGGACACTAGCGTCACCGGGGAGCTGTTTTTT.

The chain is built from TRBV28 and TRBJ1-2, with D tentatively TRBD1 (6 bases). The V gene lost 2 bases and the J gene lost 6 bases, with 16 bases spanning the gap. Per the germline V gene, CDR1 is MDHEN and CDR2 is SYDVKM. The CDR3 spans 15 residues. The CDR3 DNA follows: TGTGCCAGCAGTTTAAACCAGGGGTGGTTAGATGGCTACACCTTC. It yields the protein CASSLNQGWLDGYTF.

DNA of the CDR3: TGTGCCAGCAGTGTCGCCCCCCGGGACAGAAAAACCACCGGGGAGCTGTTTTTT. Amino acids: CASSVAPRDRKTTGELFF. V is TRBV25-1 and J is TRBJ2-2; 7 nucleotides align to TRBD1. The V gene end was trimmed by 4 bases and the J gene end by 4 bases; junction bases not matched to a gene: 15. Germline V gene sequence: CDR1 MGHDK, CDR2 SYGVNS. This CDR3 contains 18 residues.

The CDR3 sequence: CASSRDRYNYGYTF. CDR3 in DNA: TGTGCCAGCAGCCGGGACAGGTACAACTATGGCTACACCTTC. This chain uses TRBV7-2 with TRBJ1-2; 8 nucleotides line up with TRBD1. V lost 5 bases to trimming and J lost 2 bases; unmatched junction nucleotides: 4. The CDR3 spans 14 residues. CDR1 and CDR2 from the germline V gene are SGHTA and FQGNSA.

This chain links TRBV7-9 with TRBJ2-7, with D unclear. Germline V gives CDR1 SEHNR, CDR2 FQNEAQ (reference sequence). CDR3 length equals 15 residues. V dropped 2 bases and J dropped 6 bases, with 17 bases sitting between them. The CDR3 here is CASSLTLDRLGEQYF. The CDR3 DNA reads as TGTGCCAGCAGCTTAACATTGGACCGCCTGGGCGAGCAGTACTTC.

This chain joins TRBV19 and TRBJ1-3; D may be TRBD1 (5 bases). There are 19 residues in the CDR3. Looked up from germline, CDR1 is LNHDA and CDR2 is SQIVND (reference sequence). V shed 5 bases and J shed 1 base, with 24 bases lying between them. The CDR3, as DNA: TGTGCCAGTAGTTTCCGATTCCCCGGGACTATGATTTCTGGAAACACCATATATTTT. Translated, it gives CASSFRFPGTMISGNTIYF.

The CDR3 sequence is CASSLLPTGDNGYTF. For the CDR3, the DNA is TGCGCCAGCAGCTTGTTGCCGACAGGGGACAATGGCTACACCTTC. The rearrangement links TRBV5-1 to TRBJ1-2; 8 bases agree with TRBD1. Trimming removed 1 base from V and 6 bases from J; junction bases left unmatched: 8. The CDR3 is 15 residues long. In germline, CDR1 is SGHRS, CDR2 YFSETQ.

This rearrangement joins TRBV5-1 to TRBJ2-3; D perhaps matches TRBD2 (7 bases). This CDR3 is 15 amino acids long. CDR1 and CDR2 from the germline V gene are SGHRS and YFSETQ. V lost 5 bases to trimming and J lost 2 bases, with 15 bases between them. CDR3 DNA sequence: TGCGCCAGCAGTCTGGGGGGGGCCCACACAGATACGCAGTATTTT. This translates into CASSLGGAHTDTQYF.

DNA of the CDR3: TGTGCCAGCAGCGTAGCTGGCCACGGCGGGGAGCTGTTTTTT. Encoded protein: CASSVAGHGGELFF. This chain connects TRBV9 to TRBJ2-2; no clear D. Trimming left V 0 bases short and J 7 bases short, with 10 bases between. The length of the CDR3 is 14 residues. Looked up from germline, CDR1 is SGDLS and CDR2 is YYNGEE.

This chain connects TRBV5-1 to TRBJ2-1, with 11 nucleotides matching TRBD2. This CDR3 has 15 amino acids. Germline values: CDR1 SGHRS, CDR2 YFSETQ. The J segment lost 6 bases and the V segment lost 0 bases, leaving 2 bases of the junction unmatched. CDR3 residues: CASSLASGRSNEQFF. The CDR3 nucleotides are TGCGCCAGCAGCTTGGCTAGCGGGAGGAGCAATGAGCAGTTCTTC.

The V and J genes are TRBV11-3 and TRBJ2-3; D might be TRBD2 (6 bases). V was trimmed by 3 bases and J by 5 bases, leaving 18 bases between them. Germline V lookup: CDR1 SGHNT, CDR2 YENEEA. The CDR3 spans 16 residues. Written as DNA, the CDR3 is TGTGCCAGCAGCTTGGGACTCTCGAATGGCGGAGATACGCAGTATTTT. This sequence encodes CASSLGLSNGGDTQYF.